The 7 T cell receptor beta chains given below trace back to one sample, sequenced in a study of cytomegalovirus exposure and HLA in healthy donors. Primers: 60 Vbeta forward and 13 Jbeta reverse. Measured with immunoSEQ multiplex PCR; TCRdb has only the in-frame clones, and not every one. The sample carries about 170,000 clones, approximately 81% recorded once. Sequencing was performed on PBMCs. Receptors were obtained from a woman between 50 and 59 years old in good health and CMV-seronegative.

This clone was seen only a few times. The V and J genes are TRBV4-3 and TRBJ1-1; 7 bases fit TRBD1. CDR1 LGHNA and CDR2 YSLEER come from the germline V gene. This CDR3 region has 12 residues. J was trimmed by 10 bases and V by 3 bases; bases with no gene match: 5. The CDR3 reads CASSHPGGSAFF. The CDR3 DNA follows: TGCGCCAGCAGCCATCCAGGGGGGTCAGCTTTCTTT.

This clone was seen just once. The chain combines TRBV30 with TRBJ2-7; unclear D gene. In germline, CDR1 is GTSNPN, CDR2 SVGIG (reference sequence). The CDR3 covers 11 residues. The CDR3 loop reads CAWVRNYEQYF. CDR3 DNA: TGTGCTTGGGTGCGGAACTACGAGCAGTACTTC.

A single count supports this clone. V is TRBV28 and J is TRBJ2-3; no reliable D call. This CDR3 spans 19 amino acids. V was shortened by 5 bases and J by 2 bases, with 26 bases between the two germline ends. Germline V gene data show CDR1 as MDHEN and CDR2 as SYDVKM. The CDR3 loop is CASSPMTLGRFRITDTQYF. DNA for the CDR3: TGTGCCAGCAGTCCGATGACCCTGGGTCGATTCAGGATCACAGATACGCAGTATTTT.

The chain employs TRBV21-1 and TRBJ2-5; TRBD2, the D gene given by the table, was not confirmed from the DNA. TRBV21-1 is deemed a pseudogene. This CDR3 spans 18 amino acids. The CDR3 loop is CASSKASAGGPRSCPQYF. CDR3 coding DNA: TGTGCCAGCAGCAAAGCTTCAGCGGGAGGGCCTCGTTCGTGCCCCCAGTACTTC.

The rearrangement links TRBV29-1 to TRBJ2-7; 14 nucleotides line up with TRBD2. V lost 3 bases, J lost 3 bases, and 16 bases stayed unmatched. This CDR3 region has 19 residues. Germline loops: CDR1 SQVTM, CDR2 ANQGSEA. The CDR3 DNA is TGCAGCGTTGAGCCCGGGACTAGCGGGAGAGGAAAGCTAGGCTACGAGCAGTACTTC. It yields the protein CSVEPGTSGRGKLGYEQYF.

The V call is TRBV9, the J call TRBJ2-1; D is uncertain. The CDR3 contains 12 residues. Germline V gene lookup returns CDR1 SGDLS and CDR2 YYNGEE. The V and J ends lost 4 bases and 7 bases respectively, with 9 bases between them. The CDR3 reads CASSYNLNEQFF. The CDR3 nucleotides are TGTGCCAGCAGCTATAACCTAAATGAGCAGTTCTTC.

Comments on this clone: The junction does not match germline at one end; this may be a read error. The chain employs TRBV7-3 and TRBJ2-7, with TRBD1 identical over 8 bases. This CDR3 has 15 residues. Per the germline V gene, CDR1 is SGHTA and CDR2 is FQGTGA. The CDR3 DNA reads TGTTCCAGCAGCATCGGCCGGACAGGGTCCCACGAGCAGTACTTC. Its translation is CSSSIGRTGSHEQYF.